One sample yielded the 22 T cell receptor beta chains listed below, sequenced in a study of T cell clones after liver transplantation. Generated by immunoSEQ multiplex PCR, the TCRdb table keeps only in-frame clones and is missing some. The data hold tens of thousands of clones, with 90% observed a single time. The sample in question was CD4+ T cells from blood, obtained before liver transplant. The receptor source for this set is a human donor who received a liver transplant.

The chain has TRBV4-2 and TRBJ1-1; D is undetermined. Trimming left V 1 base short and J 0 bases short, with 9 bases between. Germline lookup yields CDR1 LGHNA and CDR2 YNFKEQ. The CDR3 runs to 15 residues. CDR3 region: CASSQVGQMNTEAFF. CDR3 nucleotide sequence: TGTGCCAGCAGCCAAGTAGGCCAAATGAACACTGAAGCTTTCTTT.

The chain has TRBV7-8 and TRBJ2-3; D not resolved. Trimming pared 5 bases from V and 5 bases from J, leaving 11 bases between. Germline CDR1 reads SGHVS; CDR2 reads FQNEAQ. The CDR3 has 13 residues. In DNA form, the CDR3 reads TGTGCCAGCAGCACGGATCGTCAAGATACGCAGTATTTT. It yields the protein CASSTDRQDTQYF.

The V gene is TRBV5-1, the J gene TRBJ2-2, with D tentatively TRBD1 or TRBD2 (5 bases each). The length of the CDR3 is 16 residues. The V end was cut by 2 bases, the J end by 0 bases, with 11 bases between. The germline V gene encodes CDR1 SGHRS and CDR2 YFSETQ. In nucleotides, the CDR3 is TGCGCCAGCAGCTTTGGAAGGGGACCGAACACCGGGGAGCTGTTTTTT. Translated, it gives CASSFGRGPNTGELFF.

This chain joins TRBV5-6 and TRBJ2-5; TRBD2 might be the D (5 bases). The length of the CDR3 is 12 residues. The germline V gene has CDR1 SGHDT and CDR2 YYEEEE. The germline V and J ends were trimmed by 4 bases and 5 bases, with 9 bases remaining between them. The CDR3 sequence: CASSGSAETQYF. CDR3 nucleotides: TGTGCCAGCAGCGGGAGTGCCGAGACCCAGTACTTC.

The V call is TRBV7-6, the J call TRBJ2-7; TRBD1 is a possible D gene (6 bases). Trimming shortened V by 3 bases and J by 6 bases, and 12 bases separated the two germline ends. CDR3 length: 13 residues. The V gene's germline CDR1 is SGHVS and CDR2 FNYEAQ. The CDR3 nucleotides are TGTGCCAGCAGCTTCGGCACAGGGACCGAGCAGTACTTC. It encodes CASSFGTGTEQYF.

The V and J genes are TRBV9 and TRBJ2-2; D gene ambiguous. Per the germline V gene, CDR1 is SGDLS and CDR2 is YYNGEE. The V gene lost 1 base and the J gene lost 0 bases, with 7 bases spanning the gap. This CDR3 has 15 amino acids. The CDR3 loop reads CASSVSGTNTGELFF. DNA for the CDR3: TGTGCCAGCAGCGTATCAGGAACGAACACCGGGGAGCTGTTTTTT.

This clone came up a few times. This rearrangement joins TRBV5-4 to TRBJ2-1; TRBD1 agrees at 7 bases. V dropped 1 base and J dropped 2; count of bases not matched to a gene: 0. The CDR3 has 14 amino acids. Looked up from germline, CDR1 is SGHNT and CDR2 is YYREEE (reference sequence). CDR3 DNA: TGTGCCAGCAGCTTGCAGGGGGCCTACAATGAGCAGTTCTTC. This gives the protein CASSLQGAYNEQFF.

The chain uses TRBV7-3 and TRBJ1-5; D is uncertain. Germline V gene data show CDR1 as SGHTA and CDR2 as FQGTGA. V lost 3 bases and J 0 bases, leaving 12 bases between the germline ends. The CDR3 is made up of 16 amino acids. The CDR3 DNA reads TGTGCCAGCAGCTTTAGTTTCTTCTTTAGCAATCAGCCCCAGCATTTT. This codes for CASSFSFFFSNQPQHF.

The CDR3 DNA sequence: TGCGCCAGCAGCCCTCTCAGGGGGCTTAATACTGAAGCTTTCTTT. Protein sequence: CASSPLRGLNTEAFF. The genes are TRBV5-1 and TRBJ1-1; 8 positions agree with TRBD1. J gave up 5 bases and V 4 bases, and 10 bases lay outside the gene matches. The CDR3 totals 15 residues. Germline V gene sequence: CDR1 SGHRS, CDR2 YFSETQ.

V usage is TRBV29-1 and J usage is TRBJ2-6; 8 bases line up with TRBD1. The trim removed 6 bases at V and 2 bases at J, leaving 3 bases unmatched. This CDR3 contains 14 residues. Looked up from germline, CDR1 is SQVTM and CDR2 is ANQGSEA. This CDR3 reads CSVAGGTGANVLTF. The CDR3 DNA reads TGCAGCGTCGCAGGGGGCACTGGGGCCAACGTCCTGACTTTC.

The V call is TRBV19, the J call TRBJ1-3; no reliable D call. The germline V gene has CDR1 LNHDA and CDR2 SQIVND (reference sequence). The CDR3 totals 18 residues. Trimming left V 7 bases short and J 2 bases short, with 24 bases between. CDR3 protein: CASTYSGPTTQTGNTIYF. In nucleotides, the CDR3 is TGTGCCAGTACCTATAGTGGGCCTACAACGCAGACTGGAAACACCATATATTTT. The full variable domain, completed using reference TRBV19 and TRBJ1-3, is DGGITQSPKYLFRKEGQNVTLSCEQNLNHDAMYWYRQDPGQGLRLIYYSQIVNDFQKGDIAEGYSVSREKKESFPLTVTSAQKNPTAFYLCASTYSGPTTQTGNTIYFGEGSWLTVV.

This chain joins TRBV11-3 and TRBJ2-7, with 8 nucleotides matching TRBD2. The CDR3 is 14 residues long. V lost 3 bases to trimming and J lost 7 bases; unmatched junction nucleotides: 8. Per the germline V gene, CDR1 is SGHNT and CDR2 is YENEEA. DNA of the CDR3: TGTGCCAGCAGCTTTCGCACTAGCGGCCGGGAGCAGTACTTC. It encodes CASSFRTSGREQYF.

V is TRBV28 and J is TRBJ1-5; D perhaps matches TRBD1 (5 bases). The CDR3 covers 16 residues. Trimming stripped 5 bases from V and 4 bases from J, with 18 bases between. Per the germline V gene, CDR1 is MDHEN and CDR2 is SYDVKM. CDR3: CASSRFGGSGNQPQHF. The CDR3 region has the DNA TGTGCCAGCAGTAGGTTTGGGGGATCTGGTAATCAGCCCCAGCATTTT.

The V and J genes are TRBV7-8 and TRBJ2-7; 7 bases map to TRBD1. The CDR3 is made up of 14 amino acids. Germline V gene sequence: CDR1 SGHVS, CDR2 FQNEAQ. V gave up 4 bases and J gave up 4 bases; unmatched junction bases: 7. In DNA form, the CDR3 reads TGTGCCAGCAGCTACCGGGACAGAGTATACGAGCAGTACTTC. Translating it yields CASSYRDRVYEQYF.

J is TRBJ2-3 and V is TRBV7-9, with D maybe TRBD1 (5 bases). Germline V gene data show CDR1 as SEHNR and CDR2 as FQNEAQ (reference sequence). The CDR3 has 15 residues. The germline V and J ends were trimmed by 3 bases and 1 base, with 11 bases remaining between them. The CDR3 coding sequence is TGTGCCAGCAGCTTTGGGGCGGACCGCACAGATACGCAGTATTTT. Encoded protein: CASSFGADRTDTQYF.

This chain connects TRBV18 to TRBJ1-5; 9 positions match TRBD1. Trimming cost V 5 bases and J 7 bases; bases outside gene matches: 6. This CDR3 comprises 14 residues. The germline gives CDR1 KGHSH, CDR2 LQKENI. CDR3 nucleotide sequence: TGTGCCAGCTCAATACAGGGGGCACGGCAGCCCCAGCATTTT. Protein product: CASSIQGARQPQHF.

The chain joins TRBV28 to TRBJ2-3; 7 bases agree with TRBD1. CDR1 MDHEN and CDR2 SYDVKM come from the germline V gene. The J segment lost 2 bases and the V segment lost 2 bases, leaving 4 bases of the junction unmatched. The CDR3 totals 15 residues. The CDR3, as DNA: TGTGCCAGCAGTTTAGAGGACAGGTTCACAGATACGCAGTATTTT. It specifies CASSLEDRFTDTQYF.

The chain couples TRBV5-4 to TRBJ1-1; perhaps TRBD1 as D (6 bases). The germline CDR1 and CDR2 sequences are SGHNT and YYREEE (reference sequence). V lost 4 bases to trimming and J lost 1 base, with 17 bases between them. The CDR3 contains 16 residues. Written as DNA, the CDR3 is TGTGCCAGCAGCGTAGCCCCCGGGACATGGAACACTGAAGCTTTCTTT. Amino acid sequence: CASSVAPGTWNTEAFF.

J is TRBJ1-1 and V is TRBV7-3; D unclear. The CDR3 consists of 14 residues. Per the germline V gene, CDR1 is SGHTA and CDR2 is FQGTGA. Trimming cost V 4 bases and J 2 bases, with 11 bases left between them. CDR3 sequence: CASSSTYGNTEAFF. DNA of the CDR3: TGTGCCAGCAGCTCCACATACGGAAACACTGAAGCTTTCTTT.

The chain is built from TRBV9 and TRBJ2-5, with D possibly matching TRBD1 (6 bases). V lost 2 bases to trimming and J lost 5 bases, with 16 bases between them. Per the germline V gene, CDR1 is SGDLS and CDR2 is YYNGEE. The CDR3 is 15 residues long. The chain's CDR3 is CASSVRQGFGETQYF. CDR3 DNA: TGTGCCAGCAGCGTTCGCCAGGGGTTTGGGGAGACCCAGTACTTC.

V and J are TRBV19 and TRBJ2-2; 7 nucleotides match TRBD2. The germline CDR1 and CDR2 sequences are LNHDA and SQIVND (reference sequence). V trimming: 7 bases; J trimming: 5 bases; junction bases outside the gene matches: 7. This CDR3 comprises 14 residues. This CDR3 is CASNLNGGTGELFF. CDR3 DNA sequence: TGTGCCAGTAACCTAAACGGGGGGACCGGGGAGCTGTTTTTT. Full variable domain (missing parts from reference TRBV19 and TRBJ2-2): DGGITQSPKYLFRKEGQNVTLSCEQNLNHDAMYWYRQDPGQGLRLIYYSQIVNDFQKGDIAEGYSVSREKKESFPLTVTSAQKNPTAFYLCASNLNGGTGELFFGEGSRLTVL.

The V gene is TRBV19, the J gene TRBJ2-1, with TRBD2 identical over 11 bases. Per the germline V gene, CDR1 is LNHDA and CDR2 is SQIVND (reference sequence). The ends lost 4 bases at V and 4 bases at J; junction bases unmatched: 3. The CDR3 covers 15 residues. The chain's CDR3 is CASSRTSGRYNEQFF. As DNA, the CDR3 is TGTGCCAGTAGTAGAACTAGCGGGAGATACAATGAGCAGTTCTTC.